In its sample, the clone carrying this T cell receptor (beta chain) was seen a few times. This sample was taken from a study of patients and donors after allogeneic stem cell transplantation. Trimming removed 5 bases at V and 4 bases at J, with 9 bases between. Germline V lookup: CDR1 DFQATT, CDR2 SNEGSKA (reference sequence). The CDR3 is 12 residues long. Each CDR3 protein gets one entry after TCRdb re-called the RT-PCR reads with MiXCR. This table has about a million distinct CDR3 sequences, around 17% appearing once. Sequencing was performed on blood, either unsorted or a sorted T cell fraction (not recorded which). The sequence came from a human donor who was either an allogeneic HSCT recipient or a stem cell or donor lymphocyte infusion donor (not recorded which). It is not recorded whose cells these are; they may come from a transplant donor. This chain joins TRBV20-1 and TRBJ2-4; D is possibly TRBD1 (6 bases). CDR3 bases: TGCAGTGCTCCAGGGGTTAAAAACATTCAGTACTTC. This encodes CSAPGVKNIQYF.